This T cell receptor beta chain was retrieved from a study of T cells in Graves' hyperthyroidism and ophthalmopathy. Authors of the study amplified TCR beta CDR3 regions from RNA transcripts. Using the HTBI primer set, a first-round RT-PCR was run on the TCR CDR3. TCRdb fed the multiplex PCR reads into MiXCR, producing one record per CDR3 protein. Among 280,000 or so distinct CDR3 sequences, approximately 26% were seen once, and the ten largest hold 25% to 30%. Exclusion followed for patients with uncontrolled infection, other autoimmune disease, pregnancy or lactation. As regards this clonotype: What it binds is not known.

This CDR3 comprises 14 residues. Germline V gene data show CDR1 as MNHNS and CDR2 as SASEGT. V dropped 11 bases and J dropped 2 bases, with 19 bases sitting between them. Study-wide results and limits: Model predictions of ophthalmopathy came a median approximately 6.2 months before onset. Researchers found most expanded thyroid clonotypes above 0.001 in blood as well.

The sample was blood. The chain uses TRBV6-1 and TRBJ2-7; D is undetermined. The sequence was collected from a man aged 35 to 55 with Graves' hyperthyroidism that later progressed to Graves' ophthalmopathy. The CDR3, as DNA: TGTGCCTGGAGTGAGGCAGGCCAACCCTACGAGCAGTACTTC. Its translation: CAWSEAGQPYEQYF.